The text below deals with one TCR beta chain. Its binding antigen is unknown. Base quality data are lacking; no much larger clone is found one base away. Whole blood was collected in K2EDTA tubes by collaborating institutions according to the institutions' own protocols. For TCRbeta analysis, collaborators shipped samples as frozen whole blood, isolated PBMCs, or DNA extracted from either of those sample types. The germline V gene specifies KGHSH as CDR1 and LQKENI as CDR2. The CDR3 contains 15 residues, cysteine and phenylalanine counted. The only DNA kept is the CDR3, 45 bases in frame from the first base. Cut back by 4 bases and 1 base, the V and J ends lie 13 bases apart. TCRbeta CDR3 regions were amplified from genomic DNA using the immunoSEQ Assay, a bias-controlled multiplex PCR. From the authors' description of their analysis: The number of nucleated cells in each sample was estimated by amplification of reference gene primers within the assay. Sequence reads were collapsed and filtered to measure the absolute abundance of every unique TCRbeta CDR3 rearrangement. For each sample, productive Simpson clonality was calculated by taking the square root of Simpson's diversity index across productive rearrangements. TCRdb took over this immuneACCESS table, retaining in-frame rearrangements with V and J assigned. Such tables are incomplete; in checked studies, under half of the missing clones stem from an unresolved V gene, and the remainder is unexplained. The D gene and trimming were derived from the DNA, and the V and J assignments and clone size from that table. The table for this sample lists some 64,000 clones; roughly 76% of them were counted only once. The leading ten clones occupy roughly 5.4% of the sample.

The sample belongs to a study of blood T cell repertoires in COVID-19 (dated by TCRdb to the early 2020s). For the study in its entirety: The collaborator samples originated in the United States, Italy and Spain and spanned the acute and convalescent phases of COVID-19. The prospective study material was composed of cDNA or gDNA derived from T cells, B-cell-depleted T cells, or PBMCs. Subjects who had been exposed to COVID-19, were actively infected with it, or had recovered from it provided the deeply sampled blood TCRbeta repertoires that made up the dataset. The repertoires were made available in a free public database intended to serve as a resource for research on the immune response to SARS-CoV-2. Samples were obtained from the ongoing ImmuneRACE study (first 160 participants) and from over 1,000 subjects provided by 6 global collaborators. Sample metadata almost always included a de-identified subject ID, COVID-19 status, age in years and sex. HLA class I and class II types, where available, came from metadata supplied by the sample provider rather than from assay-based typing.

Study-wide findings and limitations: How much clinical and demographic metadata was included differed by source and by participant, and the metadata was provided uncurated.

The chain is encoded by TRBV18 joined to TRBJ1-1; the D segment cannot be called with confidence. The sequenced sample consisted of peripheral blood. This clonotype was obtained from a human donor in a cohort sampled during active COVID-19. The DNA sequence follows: TGTGCCAGCTCACGAGGACCGGGAGGGAACACTGAAGCTTTCTTT. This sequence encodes CASSRGPGGNTEAFF.